This T cell receptor beta chain was obtained from a study of PD-1 blockade in mismatch repair-deficient tumors. Sequenced by immunoSEQ multiplex PCR; TCRdb stores in-frame clones only, minus some. The data contain around 50,000 clones, 65% to 80% of them singletons. Regarding this clone: Its antigen remains unidentified.

Germline CDR1 and CDR2: MNHEY and SMNVEV (reference sequence). V gave up 7 bases and J gave up 10 bases, with 13 bases separating them. CDR3 size: 11 residues. Findings and caveats of the study: After pembrolizumab, tumor-resident clones rose rapidly, then generally contracted before radiologic responses.

This TCR came from an adult with mismatch repair-deficient cancer. The sequences come from PBMCs, collected before pembrolizumab treatment. This chain joins TRBV27 and TRBJ1-1, with a weak D call TRBD1 (5 bases). CDR3 region: CASIGGVRAFF. Here the CDR3 DNA reads TGTGCCAGCATCGGGGGGGTAAGAGCTTTCTTT.